A selection of T cell receptor beta chains follows, all from one sample in a study of tumor and adjacent non-tumor tissue in lung cancer. TCRdb reprocessed the multiplex PCR reads with MiXCR, giving one entry per CDR3 protein. Of approximately 140,000 distinct CDR3 sequences in the sample, roughly 70% were seen once. The sample comprised lung tumor tissue. The receptor set was obtained from a man aged 55 to 69 with small cell lung cancer. The CDR3 runs from the conserved cysteine through the conserved F or W. The D gene is left open where the match is weak. A row's size may be missing; if present it is once, few, many or a size class.

NA	NA	TRBV20-1	TRBJ2-1	CSARDPSGYSEQFF	TGCAGTGCTAGAGATCCAAGCGGGTACAGTGAGCAGTTCTTC
TRBD2	NA	TRBV6-1	TRBJ2-3	CASSEPAGFTDTQYF	TGTGCCAGCAGTGAGCCAGCGGGATTCACAGATACGCAGTATTTT
NA	NA	TRBV28	TRBJ2-7	CASSQGLWEQYF	TGTGCCAGCAGCCAGGGGTTATGGGAGCAGTACTTC
NA	NA	TRBV5-1	TRBJ2-2	CASTLGLGQQNTGELFF	TGCGCCAGCACTTTGGGGTTAGGACAGCAGAACACCGGGGAGCTGTTTTTT
NA	many	TRBV6-6	TRBJ1-1	CASSFPGPPLNTEAFF	TGTGCCAGCAGTTTTCCGGGCCCTCCTTTGAACACTGAAGCTTTCTTT
NA	NA	TRBV6-5	TRBJ2-3	CASSYPGSYMNTQYF	TGTGCCAGCAGTTACCCAGGCAGTTACATGAATACGCAGTATTTT
NA	NA	TRBV20-1	TRBJ1-1	CSAGPRGRNTEAFF	TGCAGTGCCGGACCTCGGGGGCGGAACACTGAAGCTTTCTTT
TRBD2	many	TRBV29-1	TRBJ2-3	CSVMTSKGADTQYF	TGCAGCGTTATGACTAGCAAGGGTGCAGATACGCAGTATTTT
NA	NA	TRBV6-5	TRBJ2-3	CASSRGDMQYF	TGTGCCAGCAGTAGGGGAGATATGCAGTATTTT
NA	few	TRBV7-9	TRBJ2-7	CASSAVETATYEQYF	TGTGCCAGCAGCGCCGTCGAGACTGCCACCTACGAGCAGTACTTC
TRBD1	NA	TRBV5-1	TRBJ2-5	CASSLEGQGAETQYF	TGCGCCAGCAGCTTGGAGGGGCAGGGGGCGGAGACCCAGTACTTC
NA	NA	TRBV12-3/TRBV12-4	TRBJ2-7	CASSFTIGPESHYEQYF	TGTGCCAGCAGTTTTACAATCGGACCGGAGTCCCACTACGAGCAGTACTTC
NA	NA	TRBV11-2	TRBJ2-3	CTSSKRRGTDTQYF	TGTACCAGCAGCAAGCGACGGGGGACAGATACGCAGTATTTT
TRBD2	NA	TRBV10-3	TRBJ2-1	CAISETGLAGIGERFF	TGTGCCATCAGTGAGACGGGACTAGCGGGAATTGGTGAGCGGTTCTTC
TRBD2	once	TRBV11-3	TRBJ2-1	CASGRGGEYNEQFF	TGTGCCAGCGGGAGGGGTGGGGAATACAATGAGCAGTTCTTC
NA	many	TRBV5-8	TRBJ2-1	CASSGIRSYKIEQFF	TGTGCCAGCAGCGGGATTAGATCCTATAAAATCGAGCAGTTCTTC
NA	NA	TRBV20-1	TRBJ1-1	CSASLLRIGMVGTGNTEAFF	TGCAGTGCTAGTCTCCTGAGGATCGGTATGGTAGGCACCGGGAACACTGAAGCTTTCTTT
NA	once	TRBV6-1	TRBJ2-3	CASVSSSTGTQYF	TGTGCCAGCGTCAGCTCGAGCACAGGTACGCAGTATTTC
NA	NA	TRBV6-5	TRBJ1-1	CASTGEGEAFF	TGTGCCAGCACGGGTGAGGGTGAAGCTTTCTTT
NA	NA	TRBV6-5	TRBJ2-1	CTSSYSGGEGNEQFF	TGTACCAGCAGTTACTCTGGGGGAGAGGGTAATGAGCAGTTCTTC
NA	NA	TRBV20-1	TRBJ2-7	CSARQNQDEQYF	TGCAGTGCGCGGCAGAATCAAGACGAGCAGTACTTC
NA	many	TRBV12-3/TRBV12-4	TRBJ1-2	CASSPTGRIYGYTF	TGTGCCAGCAGCCCCACGGGGCGAATCTATGGCTACACCTTC
NA	NA	TRBV11-1	TRBJ2-5	CASSEDWVKETQYF	TGTGCCAGCAGCGAGGACTGGGTAAAAGAGACACAGTACTTC
NA	few	TRBV6-2/TRBV6-3	TRBJ1-2	CASRNYREDYGYTF	TGTGCCAGCAGAAATTACAGGGAGGACTATGGCTACACCTTC
TRBD2	NA	TRBV20-1	TRBJ2-1	CSATTSGRGGNEHFF	TGCAGTGCTACGACTAGCGGGAGAGGTGGGAATGAGCACTTCTTC
TRBD1	NA	TRBV12-3/TRBV12-4	TRBJ2-6	CASTGRGTTGANVLTF	TGTGCCAGCACAGGCAGGGGGACAACCGGGGCCAACGTCCTGACTTTC
TRBD2	few	TRBV28	TRBJ2-3	CASSIRGRGTDTQYF	TGTGCCAGCAGTATTCGCGGGAGGGGTACAGATACGCAATATTTT
NA	NA	TRBV25-1	TRBJ2-3	CASSDGDVGYTQYF	TGTGCCAGCAGTGATGGGGACGTCGGATATACGCAGTATTTT
NA	NA	TRBV11-2	TRBJ2-3	CASSLAGETDTRHF	TGTGCCAGCAGCTTAGCTGGTGAAACAGATACGCGGCATTTC
TRBD2	NA	TRBV5-4	TRBJ2-3	CASSKASGCFTDTQYF	TGTGCCAGCAGCAAGGCTAGCGGGTGTTTTACAGATACGCAGTATTTT
TRBD1	few	TRBV20-1	TRBJ2-1	CSARDFVRQGAWNEQFF	TGCAGTGCTAGAGACTTCGTGAGACAGGGGGCGTGGAATGAGCAGTTCTTC
TRBD1	few	TRBV30	TRBJ1-5	CAWSEGQGVFQPQHF	TGTGCCTGGAGTGAAGGACAGGGGGTATTTCAGCCCCAGCATTTT
NA	NA	TRBV11-2	TRBJ1-3	CASSLATPGNTIYF	TGTGCCAGCAGCTTAGCCACACCAGGAAACACCATATATTTT
NA	few	TRBV6-1	TRBJ1-5	CASMREGNQPQHF	TGTGCCAGCATGAGGGAGGGGAATCAGCCCCAGCATTTT
NA	NA	TRBV24-1	TRBJ2-3	CATSGGRDSTYTQYF	TGTGCCACCAGTGGGGGGCGGGACAGTACGTATACGCAGTATTTT
TRBD1	NA	TRBV5-6	TRBJ1-1	CASILLRQGREAFF	TGTGCCAGCATCTTGTTGCGACAGGGTCGTGAAGCTTTCTTT
TRBD1	NA	TRBV11-2	TRBJ2-7	CASSPDRNYEQYF	TGTGCCAGTAGCCCGGACAGGAACTACGAGCAGTACTTC
NA	NA	TRBV20-1	TRBJ2-1	CSSRDVLMSYNEQFF	TGCAGTTCTAGAGATGTCTTAATGTCCTACAATGAGCAGTTCTTC
TRBD2	NA	TRBV20-1	TRBJ2-3	CNAPKREGQDTQYF	TGCAATGCTCCAAAGCGGGAGGGCCAGGATACGCAGTATTTT
NA	NA	TRBV29-1	TRBJ2-4	CSVVNRANIQYF	TGCAGCGTTGTAAACCGGGCTAACATTCAGTACTTT
NA	NA	TRBV12-2	TRBJ2-1	CTSRLNHAGVSSYNEQFF	TGTACAAGTCGCTTAAACCATGCGGGAGTAAGCTCCTACAATGAGCAGTTCTTC
NA	once	TRBV6-1	TRBJ1-6	CASSERRTRESPLHF	TGTGCCAGTAGTGAACGAAGGACAAGGGAATCACCCCTCCACTTT
TRBD1	NA	TRBV5-1	TRBJ2-7	CASSIMGQTNYEQYF	TGCGCCAGCAGCATAATGGGACAGACGAACTACGAGCAGTACTTC
NA	NA	TRBV11-2	TRBJ2-6	CASSSTDRQRSGADVLTF	TGCGCCAGCAGCTCAACCGACCGACAGCGCTCTGGGGCCGACGTCCTGACCTTC
NA	NA	TRBV6-1	TRBJ2-2	CASGQPGTNTGELFF	TGTGCCAGCGGACAGCCGGGGACGAACACCGGGGAGCTGTTTTTT
TRBD1	NA	TRBV20-1	TRBJ1-5	CSARRTGSGQPQHF	TGCAGTGCTAGACGGACAGGGTCGGGTCAGCCCCAGCATTTT
NA	many	TRBV11-2	TRBJ2-5	CASSLEWERRETQYF	TGTGCCAGCAGCTTAGAGTGGGAGCGGCGGGAGACCCAGTACTTC
NA	medium-sized	TRBV29-1	TRBJ2-3	CSVEKDTQYF	TGCAGCGTTGAAAAGGATACGCAGTATTTT
NA	once	TRBV6-6	TRBJ2-2	CASSYSKAVRVTGELFF	TGTGCCAGCAGTTACTCGAAGGCAGTACGGGTCACCGGGGAGCTGTTTTTT
NA	NA	TRBV11-3	TRBJ2-7	CASSPPGLGAKSYDQYF	TGTGCCAGCAGCCCTCCGGGTTTGGGGGCCAAGTCCTACGATCAGTACTTC
NA	many	TRBV28	TRBJ2-3	CASTWGRNSVYF	TGTGCCAGCACCTGGGGGCGGAACTCAGTCTATTTT
NA	few	TRBV5-1	TRBJ2-5	CASSNSQGIQETQYF	TGCGCCAGCAGCAACAGCCAGGGGATCCAAGAGACCCAGTACTTC
TRBD2	NA	TRBV11-2	TRBJ2-1	CVSSLETSDNEQFF	TGTGTCAGCAGCTTGGAGACTAGCGACAATGAGCAGTTCTTC